The clone carrying this T cell receptor (beta chain) was detected many times. The CDR3 length is 15 residues. Looked up from germline, CDR1 is DFQATT and CDR2 is SNEGSKA (reference sequence). Trimming took 1 base from V and 6 from J; bases not matched to a gene: 5. These data belong to a study of T-cell reconstitution after alpha-beta-depleted transplantation in children. Preparation of the TCRbeta library was carried out with unique molecular identifiers. Via MiXCR, TCRdb re-called the PCR reads, giving one row per CDR3 protein. This table holds fewer than 550,000 distinct CDR3 sequences, approximately 10% found once.

The chain carries TRBV20-1 and TRBJ1-4, with 10 bases matching TRBD1. This TCR was sampled from a child aged 2 to 15 with inherited bone marrow failure, due to receive a stem cell transplant. Source: PBMCs, taken before TCRalphabeta/CD19-depleted stem cell transplant. The CDR3 sequence: CSARVGQGDYEKLFF. CDR3 DNA: TGCAGTGCTAGAGTTGGACAGGGGGATTATGAAAAACTGTTTTTT.